The T cell receptor (beta chain) under discussion was sequenced for a study of T cell repertoires in cytomegalovirus infection. Study at large: Public signatures in TCR beta pointed to CMV infection and matching HLA type. The study, taken as a whole, reports: Ex vivo, HLA-C-restricted CMV-specific TCR beta clonotypes prevailed over the rest of the response.

The CDR3 sequence is 17 residues long. The germline V gene has CDR1 MNHEY and CDR2 SVGAGI. From the reads, TCRdb called clonotypes with MiXCR, one entry per CDR3 protein. The sample gives 700,000 to 950,000 distinct CDR3 sequences, over 25% of which show up once; around 11% is in the top ten. About this clonotype itself: Its antigen is undetermined. One end of the junction fails to match germline, which may point to a read error.

This receptor was identified in a human donor in good health (CMV status not recorded). Some clones in this sample may be carry-over from other donors' samples. The chain carries TRBV6-5 and TRBJ2-1; 7 bases match TRBD2. This specimen was cultured CD8+ T cells from PBMCs, taken from culture after CMV antigen stimulation. CDR3 loop: CASSYAWDPTSRNEQFF. CDR3 DNA: TGTGCCAGTAGTTACGCCTGGGATCCGACTAGCAGGAATGAGCAGTTCTTC.